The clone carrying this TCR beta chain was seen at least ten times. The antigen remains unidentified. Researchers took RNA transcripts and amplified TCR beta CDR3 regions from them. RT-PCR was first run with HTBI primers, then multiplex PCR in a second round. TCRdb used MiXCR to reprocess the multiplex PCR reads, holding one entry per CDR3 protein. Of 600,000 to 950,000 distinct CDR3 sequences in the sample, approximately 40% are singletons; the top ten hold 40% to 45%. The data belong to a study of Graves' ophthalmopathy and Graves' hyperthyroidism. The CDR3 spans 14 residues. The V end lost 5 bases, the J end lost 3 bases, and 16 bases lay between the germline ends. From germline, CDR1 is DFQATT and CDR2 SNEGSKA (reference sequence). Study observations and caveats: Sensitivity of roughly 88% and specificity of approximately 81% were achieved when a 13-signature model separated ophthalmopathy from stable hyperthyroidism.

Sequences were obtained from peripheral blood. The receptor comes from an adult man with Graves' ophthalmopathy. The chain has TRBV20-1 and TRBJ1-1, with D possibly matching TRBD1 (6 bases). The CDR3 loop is CSALLRGGHTEAFF. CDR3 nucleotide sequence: TGCAGTGCTCTCTTAAGGGGGGGTCACACTGAAGCTTTCTTT.